This T cell receptor (beta chain) is drawn from a study of blood T cells in healthy people across ages. The amount of total RNA extracted per sample was at least 5.5 micrograms. The trim removed 6 bases at V and 0 bases at J, leaving 8 bases unmatched. The CDR3 extends over 15 amino acids. Germline V gene data show CDR1 as SQVTM and CDR2 as ANQGSEA. Together with a sample-barcoded 5' primer, a J-beta primer mix was included in a second PCR lasting about 7 to 11 cycles. Each CDR3 protein gets one entry after TCRdb re-called the 5' RACE reads with MiXCR. The data hold about 640,000 distinct CDR3 sequences, with under 65% observed a single time.

The receptor comes from a man aged 55 to 69 in good health. The specimen was blood. The gene calls are TRBV29-1 and TRBJ2-3; TRBD2 matches at 8 bases. CDR3 in amino acids: CSVPSPGGSTDTQYF. Written as DNA, the CDR3 is TGCAGCGTACCCTCTCCGGGGGGGAGCACAGATACGCAGTATTTT.